Shown below are 5 T cell receptor beta chains from a single sample sequenced in a study of early T cells in non-severe SARS-CoV-2 infection. MiXCR, run by TCRdb on the 5' RACE reads, gives a single entry per CDR3 protein. The sample has tens of thousands of distinct CDR3 sequences; approximately 5.3% are singletons. Sequenced input: whole blood. These receptors were obtained from an adult who was a healthcare worker with PCR-confirmed SARS-CoV-2 infection or an uninfected control (not recorded which).

This clonotype was recorded at least ten times. This chain uses TRBV20-1 with TRBJ2-2, with D hard to call. Per germline, CDR1 DFQATT and CDR2 SNEGSKA (reference sequence). The ends were cut back, 5 bases at V and 1 base at J, with 5 bases in the middle. The CDR3 is 12 residues long. The CDR3 DNA sequence: TGCAGTGCTTTGGGGAACACCGGGGAGCTGTTTTTT. This encodes CSALGNTGELFF.

The gene calls are TRBV6-6 and TRBJ2-7, with D possibly being TRBD1 (6 bases). Trimming shortened V by 0 bases and J by 3 bases, and 9 bases separated the two germline ends. The CDR3 is 14 residues long. Germline V gene lookup returns CDR1 MNHNY and CDR2 SVGAGI (reference sequence). The CDR3 sequence is CASSYSGQHYEQYF. The DNA for the CDR3 is TGTGCCAGCAGTTACTCAGGACAGCACTACGAGCAGTACTTC.

This clonotype was seen repeatedly, ten times or more. The chain has TRBV20-1 and TRBJ2-2, with D perhaps TRBD1 (6 bases). With 5 bases removed from V and 0 bases from J, the gap between germline ends came to 31 bases. The CDR3 length is 21 residues. Germline assignment: CDR1 DFQATT and CDR2 SNEGSKA (reference sequence). CDR3 DNA sequence: TGCAGTGCTTTATACACCTTGGGGGCATCGGGTTTTGTATCGAACACCGGGGAGCTGTTTTTT. The encoded protein is CSALYTLGASGFVSNTGELFF.

The chain links TRBV28 to TRBJ2-6, with D hard to call. Trimming took 2 bases from V and 0 from J, leaving 8 bases between them. Germline V gene sequence: CDR1 MDHEN, CDR2 SYDVKM. This CDR3 has 16 amino acids. CDR3 loop: CASSLRTGSGANVLTF. In nucleotides, the CDR3 is TGTGCCAGCAGTTTACGGACGGGCTCTGGGGCCAACGTCCTGACTTTC.

In this sample, this clonotype turned up many times. The chain has TRBV6-1 and TRBJ2-3, with 7 bases matching TRBD2. Germline lookup yields CDR1 MNHNS and CDR2 SASEGT. This CDR3 region has 16 residues. Trimming at V came to 4 bases and at J to 2 bases, leaving 9 bases not matched to a gene. The CDR3 DNA reads TGTGCCAGCAGTGGCTCGACTAGCTTTCACACAGATACGCAGTATTTT. Protein sequence: CASSGSTSFHTDTQYF.